The 9 T cell receptor beta chains in this list originate from one sample, sequenced in a study of blood T cell repertoires in COVID-19 (TCRdb year 2020). Libraries were built with the immunoSEQ multiplex PCR assay. The clones in this table, taken by TCRdb from immuneACCESS, are in-frame only. Not every clone is retained; where verified, under half of the shortfall comes from an unresolved V gene, and the cause of the rest is unknown. A total of approximately 100,000 clones appear in this sample, over 75% of them only once. The top ten constitute about 10% of the sample. Sequencing was carried out using peripheral blood. Receptors originate from a woman aged 80 or over with acute or convalescent COVID-19.

This clone has just a few counts. The genes are TRBV7-9 and TRBJ1-1; no clear D gene. The ends were cut back, 0 bases at V and 1 base at J, with 6 bases in the middle. The length of the CDR3 is 14 residues. Germline V CDR1 and CDR2: SEHNR, FQNEAQ (reference sequence). The CDR3, as DNA: TGTGCCAGCAGCTTAGCGGTAGAGAACACTGAAGCTTTCTTT. It translates to CASSLAVENTEAFF.

The chain has TRBV6-1 and TRBJ2-1; 10 nucleotides agree with TRBD2. Germline CDR1 is MNHNS and CDR2 is SASEGT. The junction had 11 bases not matched to a gene; V was cut back by 2 bases and J by 10 bases. The CDR3 extends over 16 amino acids. The CDR3 is CASSERASGGAREQFF. In DNA, the CDR3 is TGTGCCAGCAGTGAACGGGCCAGCGGGGGGGCACGGGAGCAGTTCTTC.

CDR3 sequence: CASSQRLASTDTQYF. CDR3 nucleotide sequence: TGTGCCAGCAGCCAGAGACTAGCGAGCACAGATACGCAGTATTTT. This sequence joins TRBV5-4 and TRBJ2-3; TRBD2 matches at 8 bases. J lost 0 bases, V lost 4 bases, and 4 bases had no gene match. CDR1 is SGHNT and CDR2 is YYREEE in the germline V gene (reference sequence). The CDR3 sequence is 15 residues long.

The chain joins TRBV7-5 to TRBJ1-4; the table's TRBD1 call for D was not verified on the DNA. TRBV7-5 is given as a pseudogene. The CDR3 spans 16 residues. The CDR3 here is CDPPRTAPLINEKLFF. As DNA, the CDR3 is TGTGACCCTCCGAGGACAGCGCCACTTATTAATGAAAAACTGTTTTTT.

Concerning this clone itself: This sample includes further DNA sequences coding for the same CDR3. The V and J genes are TRBV7-9 and TRBJ1-2; D is perhaps TRBD1 (6 bases). This CDR3 comprises 12 residues. Germline loops: CDR1 SEHNR, CDR2 FQNEAQ (reference sequence). The V gene lost 6 bases and the J gene lost 4 bases, with 9 bases spanning the gap. The CDR3 here is CASSPDSYGYTF. CDR3 coding DNA: TGTGCCAGCAGTCCGGACAGCTATGGCTACACCTTC.

V gene TRBV5-1 combines with J gene TRBJ2-1; TRBD2 matches at 7 bases. J lost 10 bases, V lost 4 bases, and 14 bases had no gene match. From germline, CDR1 is SGHRS and CDR2 YFSETQ. This CDR3 is built from 15 residues. The CDR3 nucleotides are TGCGCCAGCAGCCGGGGGACTACCCAGGATGGGGAGCAGTTCTTC. Translating it yields CASSRGTTQDGEQFF.

The chain carries TRBV11-2 and TRBJ2-7; the match to TRBD1 covers 7 bases. CDR1 and CDR2 from the germline V gene are SGHAT and FQNNGV. CDR3 length: 16 residues. V gave up 5 bases and J gave up 5 bases; unmatched junction bases: 15. The CDR3 nucleotides read TGTGCCAGCAGCAAAAACCCCACAGGGGTTCAGAACGAGCAGTACTTC. It codes for CASSKNPTGVQNEQYF.

The V and J genes are TRBV28 and TRBJ2-3, with 9 bases identical to TRBD1. CDR3 length: 16 residues. From germline, CDR1 is MDHEN and CDR2 SYDVKM. Trimming cost V 5 bases and J 1 base; bases outside gene matches: 7. The CDR3 protein is CASSPGQGKGTDTQYF. In nucleotides, the CDR3 is TGTGCCAGCAGTCCTGGACAGGGGAAAGGCACAGATACGCAGTATTTT.

There are a few counts of this clone. V usage is TRBV18 and J usage is TRBJ1-6; TRBD1 is a possible D gene (5 bases). The CDR3 sequence is 14 residues long. The germline V gene encodes CDR1 KGHSH and CDR2 LQKENI. The V end was cut by 6 bases, the J end by 7 bases, with 13 bases between. In DNA, the CDR3 is TGTGCCAGCTCCGGAGGAGGGGAAAATTCACCCCTCCACTTT. Protein sequence: CASSGGGENSPLHF.